This T cell receptor (beta chain) was captured by sequencing in a study of OX40 agonist ivuxolimab in advanced cancers. Findings and limits, study-wide: Partial responders dosed at 0.1-3.0 mg/kg displayed clonal expansion ranking among the lowest. CD4+ T cells averaged fewer expanded clones than CD8+ T cells.

Using immunoSEQ multiplex PCR, the repertoire was profiled, and TCRdb retains in-frame clones only, with some absent. The table lists fewer than 25,000 clones, approximately 88% of them singletons. Note on this clone: Its antigen is not identified.

Germline V gene lookup returns CDR1 SGHNT and CDR2 YYREEE (reference sequence). The CDR3 has 16 residues. Trimming at V came to 2 bases and at J to 2 bases, leaving 8 bases not matched to a gene. This chain connects TRBV5-4 to TRBJ2-7, with 9 bases identical to TRBD1. The receptor's source is an adult with an advanced solid tumor such as melanoma, head and neck, liver or kidney cancer. The sequences come from CD4+ or CD8+ T cells sorted from blood, collected in a trial of the OX40 agonist ivuxolimab. The CDR3 is CASSFPGQGPPYEQYF. The CDR3 coding sequence is TGTGCCAGCAGCTTTCCGGGACAGGGCCCCCCCTACGAGCAGTACTTC.